What follows are 28 T cell receptor beta chains derived from one specimen sequenced in a study of blood T cells in healthy people across ages. For the second PCR, which ran for about 7 to 11 cycles, a sample-barcoded 5' primer and a J-beta primer mix were used. TCRdb ran MiXCR on the 5' RACE reads and lists one entry per CDR3 protein. The sample lists 550,000 to 750,000 distinct CDR3 sequences, approximately 21% occurring once. The source material was blood. The receptors shown here come from a man in his 70s in good health.

The chain is built from TRBV6-1 and TRBJ1-1; D gene unclear. This CDR3 is built from 14 residues. V was pared by 8 bases and J by 1 base, with 14 bases between. Germline loops: CDR1 MNHNS, CDR2 SASEGT. For the CDR3, the DNA is TGTGCCAGCGTGGGGATTGAGCGGAACACTGAAGCTTTCTTT. Translating gives CASVGIERNTEAFF.

The chain joins TRBV20-1 to TRBJ2-1; 7 bases line up with TRBD1. V was pared by 4 bases and J by 4 bases, with 4 bases of the junction left unmatched. The CDR3 consists of 13 residues. Germline V gene lookup returns CDR1 DFQATT and CDR2 SNEGSKA (reference sequence). This chain's CDR3 is CSAIQGSYNEQFF. DNA of the CDR3: TGCAGTGCTATACAGGGGTCTTACAATGAGCAGTTCTTC.

This clonotype was recorded a few times. The V and J genes are TRBV7-6 and TRBJ2-7; 7 nucleotides match TRBD1. The trim removed 4 bases at V and 0 bases at J, leaving 6 bases unmatched. The germline V gene encodes CDR1 SGHVS and CDR2 FNYEAQ. This CDR3 spans 15 amino acids. The CDR3 protein is CASSSGTDYSYEQYF. The CDR3 DNA sequence: TGTGCCAGCAGCTCCGGGACAGATTACTCCTACGAGCAGTACTTC.

The gene calls are TRBV11-2 and TRBJ2-5; a possible D gene is TRBD2 (6 bases). There are 15 residues in the CDR3. V was pared by 6 bases and J by 1 base, with 15 bases between. Germline loops: CDR1 SGHAT, CDR2 FQNNGV. As DNA, the CDR3 is TGTGCCAGCAGTTTCTCGGACGGGGGCCAAGAGACCCAGTACTTC. This gives the protein CASSFSDGGQETQYF.

The rearrangement joins TRBV7-9 to TRBJ2-1; no reliable D call. Trimming left V 3 bases short and J 0 bases short, with 6 bases between. Germline CDR1 and CDR2: SEHNR and FQNEAQ (reference sequence). This CDR3 has 14 amino acids. In nucleotides, the CDR3 is TGTGCCAGCAGCTTGGCTACCTCCTACAATGAGCAGTTCTTC. Protein product: CASSLATSYNEQFF. Complete variable domain (other parts from reference TRBV7-9 and TRBJ2-1): DTGVSQNPRHKITKRGQNVTFRCDPISEHNRLYWYRQTLGQGPEFLTYFQNEAQLEKSRLLSDRFSAERPKGSFSTLEIQRTEQGDSAMYLCASSLATSYNEQFFGPGTRLTVL.

This clonotype appeared a few times. The rearrangement links TRBV2 to TRBJ2-5, with D hard to call. Looked up from germline, CDR1 is SNHLY and CDR2 is FYNNEI. V dropped 4 bases and J dropped 2 bases, with 11 bases sitting between them. The CDR3 runs 14 residues. The CDR3 DNA is TGTGCCAGCAGTGTTATTAACAGACAAGAGACCCAGTACTTC. Encoded protein: CASSVINRQETQYF.

The chain couples TRBV10-3 to TRBJ2-5; TRBD2 matches at 7 bases. The J call may be incorrect, as the DNA end agrees better with TRBJ2-7. The CDR3 is 14 amino acids. Looked up from germline, CDR1 is ENHRY and CDR2 is SYGVKD. CDR3: CAIAAGVGSYEQYF. In nucleotides, the CDR3 is TGTGCCATCGCTGCGGGAGTGGGATCCTACGAGCAGTACTTC.

This clonotype was detected a few times. The chain joins TRBV5-1 to TRBJ2-5; 7 bases fit TRBD1. The J call may not be correct, given that the DNA end is closer to TRBJ2-1. This CDR3 contains 15 residues. Germline lookup yields CDR1 SGHRS and CDR2 YFSETQ. The CDR3 is CASSRDRVGYNEQFF. In nucleotides, the CDR3 is TGCGCCAGCAGCCGTGACAGGGTAGGGTACAATGAGCAGTTCTTC.

In its sample, this clonotype was seen many times. The chain combines TRBV20-1 with TRBJ1-4, with D unresolved. V was pared by 1 base and J by 0 bases, with 6 bases between. The CDR3 covers 14 residues. CDR1 DFQATT and CDR2 SNEGSKA come from the germline V gene (reference sequence). DNA for the CDR3: TGCAGTGCTAGAGCTCCCACAACTAATGAAAAACTGTTTTTT. Translation: CSARAPTTNEKLFF.

This clonotype has ten or more counts. The J gene is TRBJ2-1, the V gene TRBV7-9; 10 bases map to TRBD2. Trimming took 3 bases from V and 7 from J; bases not matched to a gene: 3. The germline V gene has CDR1 SEHNR and CDR2 FQNEAQ (reference sequence). CDR3 length: 14 residues. CDR3 DNA: TGTGCCAGCAGCTTTCAGCGGGAGGGTAATGAGCAGTTCTTC. This translates into CASSFQREGNEQFF.

This clonotype showed up many times. The CDR3 sequence is CASSFWRTDTQYF. The CDR3 nucleotides read TGTGCCAGCAGTTTTTGGCGCACAGATACGCAGTATTTT. This chain links TRBV28 with TRBJ2-3; D is ambiguous. CDR1 is MDHEN and CDR2 is SYDVKM in the germline V gene. There are 13 residues in the CDR3. Between the trimmed V and J ends, which lost 3 bases and 1 base, there was a span of 5 bases.

This clonotype occurred a few times. The chain couples TRBV7-2 to TRBJ2-3; D uncertain. Germline lookup yields CDR1 SGHTA and CDR2 FQGNSA. V lost 3 bases and J lost 5, with 9 bases in between. The CDR3 is 13 amino acids. In nucleotides, the CDR3 is TGTGCCAGCAGCTTGCTAGTGATAGATACGCAGTATTTT. Its translation is CASSLLVIDTQYF.

About this clonotype: Relative to the germline gene, one junction end is altered; a read error may explain this. This sequence joins TRBV4-2 and TRBJ2-1, with D perhaps matching TRBD1 (7 bases). Germline V CDR1 and CDR2: LGHNA, YNFKEQ. The CDR3 is 14 residues long. CDR3 bases: TGTGCCGGCAGCCCCTCGACAGGGAGGTATGAGCAGTTCTTC. This codes for CAGSPSTGRYEQFF.

This CDR3 reads CASSQEGAAVRPDTQYF. CDR3 nucleotides: TGCGCCAGCAGCCAAGAAGGGGCCGCGGTGCGGCCAGATACGCAGTATTTT. V and J are TRBV4-3 and TRBJ2-3; the D gene is possibly TRBD1 (5 bases). This CDR3 has 17 amino acids. Germline loops: CDR1 LGHNA, CDR2 YSLEER. Trimming removed 0 bases at V and 4 bases at J, with 17 bases between.

This clonotype was seen only a few times. The rearrangement uses TRBV7-9 and TRBJ2-2; 9 positions match TRBD2. This CDR3 is built from 16 residues. The trim removed 3 bases at V and 5 bases at J, leaving 7 bases unmatched. Germline V gene sequence: CDR1 SEHNR, CDR2 FQNEAQ (reference sequence). CDR3 sequence reads: CASSFGSGSRTGELFF. DNA for the CDR3: TGTGCCAGCAGCTTTGGTAGCGGGAGTCGGACCGGGGAGCTGTTTTTT.

Points on this clonotype: The junction and the germline gene differ at one end; a read error may be behind it. V is TRBV29-1 and J is TRBJ1-4; D is unresolved. The V gene's germline CDR1 is SQVTM and CDR2 ANQGSEA. This CDR3 has 12 residues. Written as DNA, the CDR3 is TGCAGCGCGTGGGATTCCGGTGAAAAACTGGTTTTT. This encodes CSAWDSGEKLVF.

This clonotype was seen a few times. The chain couples TRBV7-9 to TRBJ2-2; D remains unclear. The V gene lost 8 bases and the J gene lost 5 bases, with 9 bases spanning the gap. The germline gives CDR1 SEHNR, CDR2 FQNEAQ (reference sequence). CDR3 length equals 12 residues. The CDR3 coding sequence is TGTGCCAGCGGCCTTGAGACCGGGGAGCTGTTTTTT. It is translated as CASGLETGELFF.

Comments on this clonotype: At one end, the junction sequence differs from germline, possibly due to a read error. This rearrangement joins TRBV7-9 to TRBJ1-2; D is uncertain. CDR3 size: 12 residues. Germline-derived CDR1 and CDR2 are SEHNR and FQNEAQ (reference sequence). In nucleotides, the CDR3 is TGTGCCAGCACCTTAGTGGGTTCTGGCTACACCTTC. Translating gives CASTLVGSGYTF.

This clonotype appeared many times. This chain connects TRBV24-1 to TRBJ2-5; maybe TRBD1 (5 bases). Deletions cut 3 bases from V and 3 bases from J, with 7 bases between. Per germline, CDR1 KGHDR and CDR2 SFDVKD. This CDR3 has 13 residues. The chain's CDR3 is CATSDDREETQYF. DNA for the CDR3: TGTGCCACCAGTGATGACAGAGAAGAGACCCAGTACTTC.

This clonotype was found a few times. The chain recombines TRBV6-4 with TRBJ2-1, with TRBD2 identical over 8 bases. V was pared by 2 bases and J by 0 bases, with 3 bases of the junction left unmatched. The V gene's germline CDR1 is MRHNA and CDR2 SNTAGT. This CDR3 comprises 16 residues. The CDR3 coding sequence is TGTGCCAGCAGTGACAGACTAGCGTTCTCCTACAATGAGCAGTTCTTC. This codes for CASSDRLAFSYNEQFF.

This clonotype has only a few counts. V is TRBV4-3 and J is TRBJ2-3; 7 positions agree with TRBD1. From germline, CDR1 is LGHNA and CDR2 YSLEER. V trimming: 0 bases; J trimming: 3 bases; junction bases outside the gene matches: 3. The CDR3 runs 15 residues. The CDR3: CASSQDSGGTDTQYF. The CDR3 DNA sequence: TGCGCCAGCAGCCAAGATTCAGGGGGAACAGATACGCAGTATTTT.

Here the CDR3 DNA reads TGTGCCAGCAGCCCCAGGGGCAGGGACCAAGAGACCCAGTACTTC. This translates into CASSPRGRDQETQYF. V is TRBV7-3 and J is TRBJ2-5; possibly TRBD1 for D (6 bases). CDR1 is SGHTA, CDR2 FQGTGA, per germline. The CDR3 runs to 15 residues. The V and J ends lost 5 bases and 0 bases respectively, with 13 bases between them.

This clonotype was recorded a few times. The chain joins TRBV7-2 to TRBJ1-2, with TRBD1 matching 11 bases. The CDR3 is 17 residues long. V gave up 4 bases and J gave up 4 bases; unmatched junction bases: 11. Germline V lookup: CDR1 SGHTA, CDR2 FQGNSA. Written as DNA, the CDR3 is TGTGCCAGCAGCTCAGACCCCGGGACAGGGGGTGTCTATGGCTACACCTTC. It encodes CASSSDPGTGGVYGYTF.

V is TRBV20-1 and J is TRBJ1-1; D possibly corresponds to TRBD1 (5 bases). The CDR3 is made up of 14 amino acids. V shed 3 bases and J shed 0 bases, with 11 bases lying between them. Looked up from germline, CDR1 is DFQATT and CDR2 is SNEGSKA (reference sequence). The CDR3 sequence is CSASFEGMNTEAFF. In DNA form, the CDR3 reads TGCAGTGCTAGCTTCGAGGGGATGAACACTGAAGCTTTCTTT.

The rearrangement joins TRBV11-2 to TRBJ2-7, with D maybe TRBD1 (6 bases). V lost 1 base, J lost 2 bases, and 15 bases lay in between. From germline, CDR1 is SGHAT and CDR2 FQNNGV. This CDR3 is built from 16 residues. This CDR3 reads CASSLGGLTPAYEQYF. The CDR3 region has the DNA TGTGCCAGCAGCTTAGGGGGGCTTACCCCTGCCTACGAGCAGTACTTC. The full variable domain, rest sourced from reference TRBV11-2 and TRBJ2-7, is EAGVAQSPRYKIIEKRQSVAFWCNPISGHATLYWYQQILGQGPKLLIQFQNNGVVDDSQLPKDRFSAERLKGVDSTLKIQPAKLEDSAVYLCASSLGGLTPAYEQYFGPGTRLTVT.

The chain carries TRBV29-1 and TRBJ2-5; D may be TRBD2 (5 bases). The V gene's germline CDR1 is SQVTM and CDR2 ANQGSEA. The CDR3 consists of 13 residues. Trimming stripped 3 bases from V and 4 bases from J, with 12 bases between. The CDR3 here is CSVEPLGGETQYF. For the CDR3, the DNA is TGCAGCGTTGAGCCCCTAGGAGGAGAGACCCAGTACTTC. Together with reference TRBV29-1 and TRBJ2-5, the CDR3 gives the full variable domain: SAVISQKPSRDICQRGTSLTIQCQVDSQVTMMFWYRQQPGQSLTLIATANQGSEATYESGFVIDKFPISRPNLTFSTLTVSNMSPEDSSIYLCSVEPLGGETQYFGPGTRLLVL.

This clonotype turned up a few times. This rearrangement joins TRBV7-9 to TRBJ2-1, with 8 bases that match TRBD1. CDR3 length: 16 residues. The germline V gene encodes CDR1 SEHNR and CDR2 FQNEAQ (reference sequence). The V segment lost 2 bases and the J segment 10 bases; nucleotides outside the gene matches: 13. CDR3 sequence: CASSLRVPQGEREQFF. CDR3 DNA sequence: TGTGCCAGCAGCTTACGGGTGCCACAGGGGGAGCGGGAGCAGTTCTTC.

The J gene is TRBJ2-1, the V gene TRBV12-3 or TRBV12-4, with unresolved D. The CDR3 length is 13 residues. Trimming removed 0 bases from V and 10 bases from J, with 10 bases in between. CDR3 bases: TGTGCCAGCAGTTTAGCTAGGACGGCAGAGCAGTTCTTC. It is translated as CASSLARTAEQFF.